These 11 T cell receptor beta chains were sequenced from one sample in a study of Ad26.COV2.S vaccination and SARS-CoV-2 variants. Assay used: immunoSEQ multiplex PCR; TCRdb lists only in-frame clones, some missing. The top ten hold roughly a tenth of the sample, which has 200,000 to 250,000 clones, roughly 90% seen once. Treatment in this sample: around 19 received Ad26.COV2.S at low or high dose, single or two shots; about 5 received placebo; per-sample allocation not given. Sampling took place 63 days after the first vaccine or placebo injection. The sample in question was peripheral blood, obtained in a trial of Ad26.COV2.S vaccine versus placebo. The receptors shown here come from a person aged 18 to 65 who received the Ad26.COV2.S COVID-19 vaccine or a placebo.

The table lists this clone with a count of one. The chain is built from TRBV7-9 and TRBJ2-1; 10 bases align to TRBD2. V shed 3 bases and J 5 bases; nucleotides not matched to a gene: 4. Germline V gives CDR1 SEHNR, CDR2 FQNEAQ (reference sequence). This CDR3 region has 15 residues. The CDR3 sequence is CASSFPSGGHNEQFF. The CDR3 DNA follows: TGTGCCAGCAGCTTCCCTAGCGGGGGTCACAATGAGCAGTTCTTC.

The J gene is TRBJ1-1, the V gene TRBV5-6; D is ambiguous. V shed 1 base and J shed 1 base, with 8 bases lying between them. The CDR3 contains 14 residues. Germline V gene lookup returns CDR1 SGHDT and CDR2 YYEEEE. The CDR3 DNA reads as TGTGCCAGCAGCTTGAGACACAAGAACACTGAAGCTTTCTTT. This encodes CASSLRHKNTEAFF.

The chain couples TRBV18 to TRBJ2-1; D gene ambiguous. The V gene's germline CDR1 is KGHSH and CDR2 LQKENI. The CDR3 loop spans 14 amino acids. V was trimmed by 1 base and J by 6 bases, leaving 10 bases between them. The CDR3 region is CASSPLDAPNEQFF. In nucleotides, the CDR3 is TGTGCCAGCTCACCACTTGACGCTCCCAATGAGCAGTTCTTC.

J is TRBJ2-1 and V is TRBV10-3; D remains ambiguous. Looked up from germline, CDR1 is ENHRY and CDR2 is SYGVKD. The V end was cut by 7 bases, the J end by 10 bases, with 8 bases between. The CDR3 spans 10 residues. CDR3 amino acids: CAITQPEQFF. CDR3 sequence (DNA): TGTGCCATCACTCAACCAGAGCAGTTCTTC.

This sequence joins TRBV7-3 and TRBJ2-7; D not certain. V was clipped by 5 bases and J by 1 base, with 18 bases between them. This CDR3 is built from 16 residues. From germline, CDR1 is SGHTA and CDR2 FQGTGA. CDR3 residues: CASSPEGRILSYEQYF. The CDR3 DNA reads as TGTGCCAGCAGCCCTGAAGGCAGAATACTTTCCTACGAGCAGTACTTC.

J is TRBJ1-6 and V is TRBV19, with 9 bases fitting TRBD1. Germline assignment: CDR1 LNHDA and CDR2 SQIVND (reference sequence). V was clipped by 7 bases and J by 5 bases; unmatched bases: 6. This CDR3 contains 15 residues. The CDR3 DNA sequence: TGTGCCAGTATCCCCCGGGACAGGGATAATTCACCCCTCCACTTT. Translated: CASIPRDRDNSPLHF.

This chain joins TRBV3-1 (or the pseudogene TRBV3-2) and TRBJ1-2; D might be TRBD1 (5 bases). Between the trimmed V and J ends, which lost 0 bases and 4 bases, there was a span of 12 bases. The CDR3 totals 15 residues. Germline-derived CDR1 and CDR2 are LGHDT and YNNKEL (reference sequence). This CDR3 reads CASSQDSRGGYGYTF. CDR3 coding DNA: TGTGCCAGCAGCCAAGATTCAAGGGGAGGCTATGGCTACACCTTC.

The chain combines TRBV5-5 with TRBJ2-1, with TRBD1 as a possible D gene (5 bases). The V end lost 2 bases, the J end lost 13 bases, and 19 bases lay between the germline ends. The CDR3 runs to 14 residues. Germline CDR1 reads SGHKS; CDR2 reads YYEKEE (reference sequence). CDR3 amino acids: CASSLPQGRRVQFF. Written as DNA, the CDR3 is TGTGCCAGCAGCTTACCCCAGGGCAGAAGGGTTCAGTTCTTC. Supplemented by reference TRBV5-5 and TRBJ2-1, the full variable domain reads DAGVTQSPTHLIKTRGQQVTLRCSPISGHKSVSWYQQVLGQGPQFIFQYYEKEERGRGNFPDRFSARQFPNYSSELNVNALLLGDSALYLCASSLPQGRRVQFFGPGTRLTVL.

The sample holds a few counts of this clone. CDR3 in DNA: TGTGCCAGCAGGTCCTTGGGCTACGAGCAGTACTTC. It encodes CASRSLGYEQYF. The V gene is TRBV6-4, the J gene TRBJ2-7; no clear D. Germline-derived CDR1 and CDR2 are MRHNA and SNTAGT. V shed 6 bases and J shed 3 bases, with 9 bases lying between them. The CDR3 sequence is 12 residues long.

The chain carries TRBV25-1 and TRBJ2-1; D might be TRBD1 (6 bases). CDR3 size: 15 residues. Germline V CDR1 and CDR2: MGHDK, SYGVNS. The germline V and J ends were trimmed by 6 bases and 3 bases, with 15 bases remaining between them. CDR3 in amino acids: CASSPLGTNYNEQFF. In nucleotides, the CDR3 is TGTGCCAGCAGCCCTCTGGGGACAAACTACAATGAGCAGTTCTTC.

J is TRBJ2-1 and V is TRBV2; TRBD2 matches 10 bases. The germline CDR1 and CDR2 sequences are SNHLY and FYNNEI. The V and J ends lost 6 bases and 0 bases, in that order; junction bases with no gene match: 5. The CDR3 runs 16 residues. The CDR3 sequence: CASSLLAGSSYNEQFF. The CDR3 nucleotides read TGTGCCAGCAGCTTACTAGCGGGGTCCTCCTACAATGAGCAGTTCTTC.